These 14 T cell receptor beta chains came from one sample sequenced in a study of early T cells in non-severe SARS-CoV-2 infection. One entry per CDR3 protein, called by TCRdb with MiXCR from the 5' RACE reads. In the table there are under 90,000 distinct CDR3 sequences, roughly an eighth of which are singletons. The sample consisted of whole blood. The origin of the receptors is an adult who was a healthcare worker with PCR-confirmed SARS-CoV-2 infection or an uninfected control (not recorded which).

The CDR3 region has the DNA TGCAGTGCTAGACCTAGCACGGGCAATCAGCCCCAGCATTTT. Translated, it gives CSARPSTGNQPQHF. The genes are TRBV20-1 and TRBJ1-5, with unresolved D. The CDR3 contains 14 residues. V was trimmed by 2 bases and J by 2 bases, leaving 10 bases between them. CDR1 is DFQATT and CDR2 is SNEGSKA in the germline V gene (reference sequence).

This clonotype was recorded once. The rearrangement links TRBV13 to TRBJ1-2; tentatively, D is TRBD1 (5 bases). The CDR3 sequence is 15 residues long. Germline CDR1 and CDR2: PRHDT and FYEKMQ (reference sequence). Trimming cost V 1 base and J 3 bases, with 12 bases left between them. As DNA, the CDR3 is TGTGCCAGCAGCTTAGCGCAGGGCGGTCACTATGGCTACACCTTC. Protein sequence: CASSLAQGGHYGYTF.

The sample holds many counts of this clonotype. This chain connects TRBV29-1 to TRBJ2-3; 12 bases line up with TRBD2. This CDR3 has 13 residues. The germline CDR1 and CDR2 sequences are SQVTM and ANQGSEA. The V segment lost 3 bases and the J segment 11 bases; nucleotides outside the gene matches: 6. CDR3 sequence: CSVETSGGWGQYF. The CDR3 DNA reads TGCAGCGTTGAGACTAGCGGGGGTTGGGGGCAGTATTTT.

This clonotype was counted a few times. J is TRBJ2-1 and V is TRBV20-1; TRBD2 aligns across 8 bases. The CDR3 sequence is 14 residues long. Germline CDR1 and CDR2: DFQATT and SNEGSKA (reference sequence). With V trimmed by 3 bases and J by 4 bases, 5 bases remained unmatched. The CDR3 reads CSAREPGGYNEQFF. The CDR3 region has the DNA TGCAGTGCTAGGGAACCGGGGGGGTACAATGAGCAGTTCTTC.

This clonotype has a single count. V and J are TRBV20-1 and TRBJ2-3, with TRBD2 matching 13 bases. CDR1 and CDR2 (germline): DFQATT, SNEGSKA (reference sequence). The trim removed 3 bases at V and 3 bases at J, leaving 9 bases unmatched. The CDR3 has 17 amino acids. The CDR3 loop is CSASEVPGLAGTDTQYF. In DNA form, the CDR3 reads TGCAGTGCTAGTGAAGTCCCGGGACTAGCGGGAACAGATACGCAGTATTTT.

This clonotype showed up many times. J is TRBJ1-5 and V is TRBV5-1; 12 bases line up with TRBD1. The CDR3 has 16 amino acids. V trimming: 4 bases; J trimming: 6 bases; junction bases outside the gene matches: 8. The germline V gene has CDR1 SGHRS and CDR2 YFSETQ. DNA for the CDR3: TGCGCCAGCAGCGAATCCGGGACAGGGGGCTTTCAGCCCCAGCATTTT. Translating it yields CASSESGTGGFQPQHF.

In this sample, this clonotype turned up many times. V and J are TRBV6-1 and TRBJ2-1; TRBD2 matches at 10 bases. Germline values: CDR1 MNHNS, CDR2 SASEGT. The V and J ends lost 2 bases and 12 bases, in that order; junction bases with no gene match: 7. The CDR3 runs to 14 residues. CDR3 protein: CASSERWQRGGQFF. The CDR3 DNA is TGTGCCAGCAGTGAACGTTGGCAGCGGGGGGGGCAGTTCTTC.

The sample holds a few counts of this clonotype. This chain joins TRBV12-3 or TRBV12-4 and TRBJ1-6; 10 bases are shared with TRBD1. CDR3 length: 15 residues. J gave up 9 bases and V 4 bases, and 6 bases lay outside the gene matches. The CDR3: CASSSGTGVTSPLHF. In nucleotides, the CDR3 is TGTGCCAGCAGTTCAGGGACAGGGGTAACTTCACCCCTCCACTTT.

This clonotype was recorded a few times. The chain employs TRBV5-1 and TRBJ1-6; TRBD1 matches 8 bases. Trimming cost V 3 bases and J 5 bases; bases outside gene matches: 1. The CDR3 length is 14 residues. Germline CDR1 is SGHRS and CDR2 is YFSETQ. The CDR3 DNA reads TGCGCCAGCAGCTCGGGACAGGATAATTCACCCCTCCACTTT. This encodes CASSSGQDNSPLHF.

Only a few counts were recorded for this clonotype. The chain combines TRBV12-3 or TRBV12-4 with TRBJ2-3; the D call may be TRBD1 or TRBD2 (6 bases each). Trimming pared 5 bases from V and 4 bases from J, leaving 13 bases between. This CDR3 region has 14 residues. DNA for the CDR3: TGTGCCAGCAGTACCAACAGGGAGGCAGATACGCAGTATTTT. Amino acids: CASSTNREADTQYF.

Ten or more counts support this clonotype. The chain couples TRBV7-6 to TRBJ1-1; TRBD1 might be the D (5 bases). Germline lookup yields CDR1 SGHVS and CDR2 FNYEAQ. The germline V and J ends were trimmed by 5 bases and 2 bases, with 12 bases remaining between them. The CDR3 spans 14 residues. CDR3 nucleotide sequence: TGTGCCAGCAGCCGGGGCGGCTCAAACACTGAAGCTTTCTTT. Translation: CASSRGGSNTEAFF.

This clonotype appeared a few times. The V and J genes are TRBV28 and TRBJ1-1; TRBD1 might be the D (6 bases). The CDR3 runs to 15 residues. The germline CDR1 and CDR2 sequences are MDHEN and SYDVKM. V shed 7 bases and J shed 1 base, with 16 bases lying between them. CDR3 coding DNA: TGTGCCAGCAACCCTGGGGGGCGCCCGAACACTGAAGCTTTCTTT. The encoded protein is CASNPGGRPNTEAFF.

This clonotype occurred many times. The chain carries TRBV30 and TRBJ1-1, with D possibly TRBD1 on 5 matching bases. CDR3 length: 12 amino acids. Germline lookup yields CDR1 GTSNPN and CDR2 SVGIG (reference sequence). Trimming left V 2 bases short and J 10 bases short, with 14 bases between. The CDR3 loop reads CAWSPTGTRAFF. CDR3 DNA sequence: TGTGCCTGGAGTCCGACCGGGACTCGAGCTTTCTTT.

In its sample, this clonotype was seen many times. The rearrangement uses TRBV13 and TRBJ2-7; D remains unclear. Germline V gene lookup returns CDR1 PRHDT and CDR2 FYEKMQ (reference sequence). V was trimmed by 0 bases and J by 0 bases, leaving 12 bases between them. The CDR3 runs 16 residues. The CDR3 is CASSLGLAGFSYEQYF. The CDR3 DNA is TGTGCCAGCAGCTTAGGTCTGGCAGGATTCTCCTACGAGCAGTACTTC.